One sample yielded the 8 T cell receptor beta chains listed below, sequenced in a study of blood T cell repertoires in COVID-19. TCRdb's table, derived via immunoSEQ multiplex PCR, lists solely in-frame clones and lacks some. This table has around 16,000 clones, around 90% appearing once. Material: peripheral blood. The receptor source for this set is a man aged 60-69 years with acute or convalescent COVID-19.

CDR3 in DNA: TGCGCCAGCAGTCCCATCCCTTCGGGGGTTGGCAATCAGCCCCAGCATTTT. Its protein product is CASSPIPSGVGNQPQHF. This chain uses TRBV23-1 with TRBJ1-5; TRBD1 might be the D (5 bases). TRBV23-1 is known as an ORF, though its function is uncertain. The CDR3 spans 17 residues. Trimming took off 4 bases at V and 2 bases at J, with 18 bases between the two ends.

V usage is TRBV11-2 and J usage is TRBJ1-4, with 8 positions matching TRBD1. CDR3 size: 17 residues. Germline CDR1 and CDR2: SGHAT and FQNNGV. Trimming at V came to 4 bases and at J to 4 bases, leaving 11 bases not matched to a gene. The chain's CDR3 is CASSSLGRGRGNEKLFF. The CDR3 DNA is TGTGCCAGCAGCTCCCTCGGCAGGGGGCGCGGTAATGAAAAACTGTTTTTT.

In this sample, this clone turned up once. This chain uses TRBV18 with TRBJ1-6; D gene unclear. Germline CDR1 is KGHSH and CDR2 is LQKENI. The germline V and J ends were trimmed by 6 bases and 7 bases, with 13 bases remaining between them. The CDR3 sequence is 14 residues long. The CDR3: CASSEQRLNSPLHF. CDR3 in DNA: TGTGCCAGCTCGGAACAGAGATTGAATTCACCCCTCCACTTT.

The chain recombines TRBV5-5 with TRBJ1-5; 10 bases agree with TRBD1. CDR1 SGHKS and CDR2 YYEKEE come from the germline V gene (reference sequence). Trimming cost V 1 base and J 7 bases; bases outside gene matches: 5. This CDR3 is 15 amino acids long. The CDR3 DNA reads TGTGCCAGCAGCTTGTTGGGGACAGGGGTCCAGCCCCAGCATTTT. It specifies CASSLLGTGVQPQHF. The variable domain in full, with the rest retrieved from reference TRBV5-5 and TRBJ1-5, is DAGVTQSPTHLIKTRGQQVTLRCSPISGHKSVSWYQQVLGQGPQFIFQYYEKEERGRGNFPDRFSARQFPNYSSELNVNALLLGDSALYLCASSLLGTGVQPQHFGDGTRLSIL.

The V gene is TRBV28, the J gene TRBJ1-2; D ambiguous. Germline V gene sequence: CDR1 MDHEN, CDR2 SYDVKM. The CDR3 sequence is 14 residues long. Between the trimmed V and J ends, which lost 1 base and 7 bases, there was a span of 13 bases. The CDR3 DNA sequence: TGTGCCAGCAGTTTATCGGTCAGGATAGGTGGCTACACCTTC. It is translated as CASSLSVRIGGYTF.

CDR3 nucleotides: TGTGCCAGCAGCCAAGGGAGACGGGATTCAAGCTACACCTTC. Its protein product is CASSQGRRDSSYTF. The gene calls are TRBV3-1 (or the pseudogene TRBV3-2) and TRBJ1-2; D gene ambiguous. Germline V gene lookup returns CDR1 LGHDT and CDR2 YNNKEL (reference sequence). The germline V and J ends were trimmed by 1 base and 9 bases, with 15 bases remaining between them. The length of the CDR3 is 14 residues.

The rearrangement joins TRBV6-6 to TRBJ2-1; 7 bases agree with TRBD1. V trimming: 7 bases; J trimming: 7 bases; junction bases outside the gene matches: 7. Germline V gene lookup returns CDR1 MNHNY and CDR2 SVGAGI (reference sequence). The CDR3 spans 13 residues. The CDR3 protein is CASTDDRDNEQFF. CDR3 sequence (DNA): TGTGCCAGCACCGACGACAGGGATAATGAGCAGTTCTTC.

This clone was seen only once. J is TRBJ2-7 and V is TRBV19; 8 bases fit TRBD1. The CDR3 spans 14 residues. Losses at the gene ends were 8 bases for V and 2 bases for J; bases not matched to a gene: 8. Per germline, CDR1 LNHDA and CDR2 SQIVND (reference sequence). This CDR3 is CASSPDRVAYEQYF. Here the CDR3 DNA reads TGTGCCAGTTCCCCGGACAGGGTCGCCTACGAGCAGTACTTC.